A single sample is the source of the 5 T cell receptor beta chains below, sequenced in a study of OX40 agonist ivuxolimab in advanced cancers. Only in-frame clones appear in the TCRdb table, and some are missing; sequencing was by immunoSEQ multiplex PCR. The repertoire includes around 100,000 clones, approximately 90% of them detected once, and under 0.65% sits in the top ten. Sequenced here: CD4+ or CD8+ T cells sorted from blood, sampled in a trial of the OX40 agonist ivuxolimab. Receptor source: an adult with an advanced solid tumor such as melanoma, head and neck, liver or kidney cancer.

This rearrangement joins TRBV18 to TRBJ2-2, with TRBD1 identical over 7 bases. CDR1 KGHSH and CDR2 LQKENI come from the germline V gene. The trim removed 3 bases at V and 1 base at J, leaving 2 bases unmatched. The CDR3 is 15 amino acids. CDR3 DNA: TGTGCCAGCTCACCGGGACAGCAGAACACCGGGGAGCTGTTTTTT. Amino acid sequence: CASSPGQQNTGELFF.

The chain uses TRBV5-4 and TRBJ2-7, with TRBD1 matching over 8 bases. The CDR3 has 17 residues. Germline CDR1 SGHNT, CDR2 YYREEE (reference sequence). Trimming removed 2 bases from V and 4 bases from J; junction bases left unmatched: 14. The CDR3 nucleotides read TGTGCCAGCAGCTTTTTCCTCACCGGGACAGGCGATTACGAGCAGTACTTC. It is translated as CASSFFLTGTGDYEQYF.

The chain joins TRBV7-2 to TRBJ2-1; TRBD2 agrees at 7 bases. The CDR3 totals 15 residues. J was trimmed by 8 bases and V by 6 bases; bases with no gene match: 13. In germline, CDR1 is SGHTA, CDR2 FQGNSA. This chain's CDR3 is CASSSSLAASHEQFF. For the CDR3, the DNA is TGTGCCAGCAGTTCCAGCCTAGCGGCCAGCCATGAGCAGTTCTTC.

This clone was recorded only once. This chain connects TRBV9 to TRBJ2-2; D gene uncertain. Trimming took off 0 bases at V and 3 bases at J, with 9 bases between the two ends. CDR3 length: 15 amino acids. Germline V gene sequence: CDR1 SGDLS, CDR2 YYNGEE. CDR3 coding DNA: TGTGCCAGCAGCGTAGACCCACGTGACACCGGGGAGCTGTTTTTT. The encoded protein is CASSVDPRDTGELFF.

The chain combines TRBV15 with TRBJ2-5, with D possibly called TRBD1 or TRBD2 (5 bases each). The germline V and J ends were trimmed by 0 bases and 2 bases, with 16 bases remaining between them. Germline CDR1 reads LNHNV; CDR2 reads YYDKDF (reference sequence). The CDR3 runs to 17 residues. CDR3 protein: CATSRDRNWGPQETQYF. In nucleotides, the CDR3 is TGTGCCACCAGCAGAGATCGAAATTGGGGACCTCAAGAGACCCAGTACTTC.